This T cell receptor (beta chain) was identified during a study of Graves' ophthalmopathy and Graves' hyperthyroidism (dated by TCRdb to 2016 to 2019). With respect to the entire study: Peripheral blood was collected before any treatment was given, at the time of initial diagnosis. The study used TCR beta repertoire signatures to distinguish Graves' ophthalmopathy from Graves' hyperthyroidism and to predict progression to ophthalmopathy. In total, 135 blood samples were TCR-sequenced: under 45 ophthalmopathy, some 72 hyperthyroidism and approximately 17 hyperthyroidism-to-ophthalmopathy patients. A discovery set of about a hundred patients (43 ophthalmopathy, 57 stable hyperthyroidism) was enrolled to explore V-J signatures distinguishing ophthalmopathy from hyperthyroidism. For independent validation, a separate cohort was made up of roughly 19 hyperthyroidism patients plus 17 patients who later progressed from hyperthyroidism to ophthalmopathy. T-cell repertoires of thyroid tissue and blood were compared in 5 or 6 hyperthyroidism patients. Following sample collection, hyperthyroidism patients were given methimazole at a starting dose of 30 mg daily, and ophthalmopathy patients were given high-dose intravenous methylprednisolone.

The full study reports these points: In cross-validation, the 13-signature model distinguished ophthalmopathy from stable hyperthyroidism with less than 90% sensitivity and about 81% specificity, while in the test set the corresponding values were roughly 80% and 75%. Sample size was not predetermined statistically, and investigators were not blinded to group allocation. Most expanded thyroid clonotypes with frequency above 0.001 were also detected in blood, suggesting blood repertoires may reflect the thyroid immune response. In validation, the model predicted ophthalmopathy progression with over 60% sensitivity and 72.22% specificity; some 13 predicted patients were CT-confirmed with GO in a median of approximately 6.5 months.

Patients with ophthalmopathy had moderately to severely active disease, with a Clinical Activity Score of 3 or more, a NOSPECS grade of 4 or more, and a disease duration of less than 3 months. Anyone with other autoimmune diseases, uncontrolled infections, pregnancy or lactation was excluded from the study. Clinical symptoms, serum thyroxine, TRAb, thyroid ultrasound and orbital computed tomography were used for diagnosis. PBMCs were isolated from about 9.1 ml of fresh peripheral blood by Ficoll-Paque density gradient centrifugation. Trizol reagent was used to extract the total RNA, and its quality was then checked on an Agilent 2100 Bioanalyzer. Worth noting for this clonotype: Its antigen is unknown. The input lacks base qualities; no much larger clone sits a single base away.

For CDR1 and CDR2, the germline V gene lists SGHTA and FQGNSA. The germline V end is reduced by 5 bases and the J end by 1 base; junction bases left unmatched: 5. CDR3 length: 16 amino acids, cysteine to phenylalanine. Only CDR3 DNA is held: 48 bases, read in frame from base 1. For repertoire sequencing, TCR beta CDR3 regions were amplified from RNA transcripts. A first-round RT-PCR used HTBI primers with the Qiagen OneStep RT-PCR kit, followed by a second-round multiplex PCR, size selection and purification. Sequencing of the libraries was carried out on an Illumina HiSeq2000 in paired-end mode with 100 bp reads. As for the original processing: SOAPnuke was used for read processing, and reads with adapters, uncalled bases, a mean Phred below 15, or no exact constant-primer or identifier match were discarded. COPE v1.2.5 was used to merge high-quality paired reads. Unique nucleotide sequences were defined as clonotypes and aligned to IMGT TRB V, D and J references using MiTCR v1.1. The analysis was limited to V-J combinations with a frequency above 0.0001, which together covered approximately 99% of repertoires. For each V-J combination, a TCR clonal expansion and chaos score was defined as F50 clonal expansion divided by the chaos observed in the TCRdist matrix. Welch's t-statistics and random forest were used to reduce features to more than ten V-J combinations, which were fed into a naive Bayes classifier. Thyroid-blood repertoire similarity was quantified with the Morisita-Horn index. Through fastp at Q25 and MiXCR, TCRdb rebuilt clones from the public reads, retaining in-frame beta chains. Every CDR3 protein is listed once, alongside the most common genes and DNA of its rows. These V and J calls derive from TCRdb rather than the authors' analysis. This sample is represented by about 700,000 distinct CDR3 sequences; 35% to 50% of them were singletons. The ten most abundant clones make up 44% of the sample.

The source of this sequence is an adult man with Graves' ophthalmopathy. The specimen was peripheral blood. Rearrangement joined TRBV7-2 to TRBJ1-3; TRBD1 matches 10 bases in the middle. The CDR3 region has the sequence CASSRQGAVSGNTIYF. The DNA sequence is TGTGCCAGCAGCCGACAGGGGGCTGTGTCTGGAAACACCATATATTTT. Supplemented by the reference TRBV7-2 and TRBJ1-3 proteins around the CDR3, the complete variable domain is GAGVSQSPSNKVTEKGKDVELRCDPISGHTALYWYRQSLGQGLEFLIYFQGNSAPDKSGLPSDRFSAERTGGSVSTLTIQRTQQEDSAVYLCASSRQGAVSGNTIYFGEGSWLTVV.